The present T cell receptor beta chain was sequenced within a study of human T cells and chemical hapten exposure. The overall study: Doses of diphenylcyclopropenone went to the patients' scalps weekly throughout the roughly 22-week study. Regarding the study as a whole: The formation of large CDR3 similarity clusters by expanded TCRs significantly exceeded that of controls.

Sample time point: patch test 1, 2 weeks after DPC sensitization. The treatment is: therapeutic diphenylcyclopropenone sensitization with weekly scalp DPC. Total RNA was extracted from unfractionated whole blood. In this sample, this clonotype turned up many times. What it binds is unknown. Germline V gene sequence: CDR1 LGHDT, CDR2 YNNKEL (reference sequence). The CDR3 spans 14 residues. V shed 1 base and J shed 2 bases, with 7 bases lying between them. Unique molecular identifiers were attached to individual cDNA molecules during library preparation. Using its own MiXCR run on the RACE reads, TCRdb lists one record per CDR3 protein. Of about 100,000 distinct CDR3 sequences in the sample, roughly a tenth were seen once.

This sequence joins TRBV3-1 and TRBJ2-3; D not certain. The source is a man aged 40-49 years with alopecia areata. Some clones in this sample may be carry-over from other donors' samples. The specimen was whole blood, collected in connection with sensitization to the hapten diphenylcyclopropenone (DPC). For the CDR3, the DNA is TGTGCCAGCAGCCAAGGAACCGACACAGATACGCAGTATTTT. This translates into CASSQGTDTDTQYF.